Sequencing of this T cell receptor beta chain was carried out in a study of metastatic and nonmetastatic thyroid tumors. As for the study in general: It was across blood and tumor or nodule tissue from malignant and benign thyroid patients that repertoires were compared. General study points: As reported, TCR beta diversity in blood and tumor was significantly higher in malignant thyroid tumors than in benign nodules.

Germline CDR1 reads LNHNV; CDR2 reads YYDKDF (reference sequence). J was trimmed by 8 bases and V by 3 bases; bases with no gene match: 7. This CDR3 spans 17 amino acids. Before thyroid surgery, none of the patients had received any treatment. At least ten counts were recorded for this clone. The target antigen is unknown. In the original workflow: A classifier for distant metastasis in papillary thyroid cancer was constructed using CDR3 differences observed across clinicopathological groups. MiXCR reprocessed the PCR reads for TCRdb. These V and J calls originate from TCRdb's pipeline instead of the authors' own analysis. This sample has over 20,000 clones, with approximately 15% found just once.

The receptor's source is a female donor with papillary thyroid cancer or a benign thyroid nodule (not recorded which). Some clones in this sample may be carry-over from other donors' samples. Material: tumor tissue. This chain joins TRBV15 and TRBJ2-1, with 16 positions matching TRBD2. The CDR3 DNA sequence: TGTGCCACCAGCAGGGGACTAGCGGGGGGGCCTGGTTATGAGCAGTTCTTC. The encoded protein is CATSRGLAGGPGYEQFF.